The 10 T cell receptor beta chains reported below all come from one sample, sequenced in a study of blood T cells in healthy people across ages. Primers used in a second PCR of about 6 to 11 cycles were a sample-barcoded 5' primer and a J-beta primer mix. One entry per CDR3 protein, called by TCRdb with MiXCR from the 5' RACE reads. The sample lists under 2,000,000 distinct CDR3 sequences; roughly 50% were seen once. The sample comprised blood. These receptors originate from a woman aged 40-49 years in good health.

This sequence joins TRBV4-2 and TRBJ2-7, with D possibly matching TRBD2 (6 bases). The CDR3 covers 19 residues. Trimming took 0 bases from V and 2 from J, leaving 23 bases between them. Per the germline V gene, CDR1 is LGHNA and CDR2 is YNFKEQ. The CDR3, as DNA: TGTGCCAGCAGCCAAGAAAGGAGCGGGTTAGGGACGGATACCTACGAGCAGTACTTC. This translates into CASSQERSGLGTDTYEQYF.

This clonotype was found a few times. The rearrangement joins TRBV4-3 to TRBJ2-7; 7 nucleotides agree with TRBD1. Germline-derived CDR1 and CDR2 are LGHNA and YSLEER. Losses at the gene ends were 5 bases for V and 2 bases for J; bases not matched to a gene: 6. The CDR3 has 14 amino acids. This CDR3 reads CASSAHRGPYEQYF. The CDR3 DNA reads as TGCGCCAGCAGCGCCCACAGGGGCCCCTACGAGCAGTACTTC.

The rearrangement uses TRBV20-1 and TRBJ1-1; 11 bases align to TRBD1. The germline gives CDR1 DFQATT, CDR2 SNEGSKA (reference sequence). The trim removed 6 bases at V and 6 bases at J, leaving 6 bases unmatched. The length of the CDR3 is 13 residues. Here the CDR3 DNA reads TGCAGTGCCAATGGACAGGGGGCCTCTGAAGCTTTCTTT. This gives the protein CSANGQGASEAFF.

The chain is built from TRBV28 and TRBJ1-1; D is unresolved. The germline CDR1 and CDR2 sequences are MDHEN and SYDVKM. This CDR3 is 12 amino acids long. V lost 7 bases, J lost 4 bases, and 10 bases lay in between. CDR3 loop: CASTSVATEAFF. In nucleotides, the CDR3 is TGTGCCAGCACATCTGTGGCCACTGAAGCTTTCTTT.

The rearrangement links TRBV5-5 to TRBJ2-7; 10 positions match TRBD1. The ends lost 4 bases at V and 7 bases at J; junction bases unmatched: 17. Looked up from germline, CDR1 is SGHKS and CDR2 is YYEKEE (reference sequence). The CDR3 length is 17 residues. Here the CDR3 DNA reads TGTGCCAGCAGCAGCCGGGACAGGGGAGTTGTGGGAAATGAGCAGTACTTC. Amino acid sequence: CASSSRDRGVVGNEQYF.

This chain connects TRBV9 to TRBJ1-2; a weak D match, TRBD1 (5 bases). The V gene lost 1 base and the J gene lost 7 bases, with 11 bases spanning the gap. The CDR3 has 13 amino acids. CDR1 is SGDLS, CDR2 YYNGEE, per germline. DNA of the CDR3: TGTGCCAGCAGCGTACGGGGCGCGGGTGGCTACACCTTC. As protein: CASSVRGAGGYTF. Together with reference TRBV9 and TRBJ1-2, the CDR3 gives the full variable domain: DSGVTQTPKHLITATGQRVTLRCSPRSGDLSVYWYQQSLDQGLQFLIQYYNGEERAKGNILERFSAQQFPDLHSELNLSSLELGDSALYFCASSVRGAGGYTFGSGTRLTVV.

The sample holds a few counts of this clonotype. The CDR3: CASSRIVQANTEAFF. In DNA, the CDR3 is TGCGCCAGCAGCCGAATTGTCCAGGCTAACACTGAAGCTTTCTTT. The chain links TRBV4-3 to TRBJ1-1; D is undetermined. This CDR3 has 15 residues. Trimming pared 4 bases from V and 2 bases from J, leaving 14 bases between. Germline V lookup: CDR1 LGHNA, CDR2 YSLEER.

The V and J genes are TRBV12-5 and TRBJ1-2; D call uncertain. Germline CDR1 LGHNT, CDR2 FRNRAP. The CDR3 loop spans 14 amino acids. The ends were cut back, 3 bases at V and 1 base at J, with 9 bases in the middle. CDR3 region: CASGLGQSNYGYTF. CDR3 DNA: TGTGCTAGTGGTTTAGGGCAGAGTAACTATGGCTACACCTTC.

V is TRBV3-1 and J is TRBJ2-3, with TRBD2 matching 10 bases. Germline values: CDR1 LGHDT, CDR2 YNNKEL (reference sequence). The CDR3 totals 17 residues. The trim removed 1 base at V and 5 bases at J, leaving 9 bases unmatched. The CDR3 sequence: CASSQVQRGGQRDTQYF. The CDR3 DNA reads TGTGCCAGCAGCCAAGTACAGCGGGGGGGCCAAAGAGATACGCAGTATTTT.

This clonotype was seen only a few times. The genes are TRBV28 and TRBJ2-7; 10 nucleotides match TRBD2. This CDR3 region has 14 residues. Trimming cost V 3 bases and J 6 bases; bases outside gene matches: 5. Germline CDR1 MDHEN, CDR2 SYDVKM. The CDR3 nucleotides are TGTGCCAGCAGTTTCCAGGGACTAGCGATCGAGCAGTACTTC. Translation: CASSFQGLAIEQYF. Complete variable domain (other parts from reference TRBV28 and TRBJ2-7): DVKVTQSSRYLVKRTGEKVFLECVQDMDHENMFWYRQDPGLGLRLIYFSYDVKMKEKGDIPEGYSVSREKKERFSLILESASTNQTSMYLCASSFQGLAIEQYFGPGTRLTVT.